The TCR beta chain described here comes from a study of blood T cell repertoires in COVID-19. Across the study: The samples span acute and convalescent COVID-19 from the United States, Italy and Spain. PBMCs, B-cell-depleted T cells, or T cells were the source of the cDNA or gDNA that made up the material.

Under the authors' procedure: Using reference gene primer amplification, nucleated cell counts were estimated. Clones were sequenced by immunoSEQ multiplex PCR, and TCRdb holds only the in-frame ones, with some missing. That table gives V, J and clone size, and the DNA gave D and trimming. Counted here are 120,000 or so clones, approximately 80% occurring once; the ten biggest clones make up about 12%. The CDR3 runs to 13 residues. The germline V and J ends were trimmed by 3 bases and 7 bases, with 13 bases remaining between them. The germline V gene has CDR1 MNHEY and CDR2 SVGEGT. Sequencing used peripheral blood. The sequence was obtained from a human donor in a cohort sampled during active COVID-19. This chain links TRBV6-2 or TRBV6-3 with TRBJ2-7, with D hard to call. CDR3 sequence reads: CASSYPDPREQYF. The CDR3 region has the DNA TGTGCCAGCAGTTATCCAGATCCTAGGGAGCAGTACTTC.